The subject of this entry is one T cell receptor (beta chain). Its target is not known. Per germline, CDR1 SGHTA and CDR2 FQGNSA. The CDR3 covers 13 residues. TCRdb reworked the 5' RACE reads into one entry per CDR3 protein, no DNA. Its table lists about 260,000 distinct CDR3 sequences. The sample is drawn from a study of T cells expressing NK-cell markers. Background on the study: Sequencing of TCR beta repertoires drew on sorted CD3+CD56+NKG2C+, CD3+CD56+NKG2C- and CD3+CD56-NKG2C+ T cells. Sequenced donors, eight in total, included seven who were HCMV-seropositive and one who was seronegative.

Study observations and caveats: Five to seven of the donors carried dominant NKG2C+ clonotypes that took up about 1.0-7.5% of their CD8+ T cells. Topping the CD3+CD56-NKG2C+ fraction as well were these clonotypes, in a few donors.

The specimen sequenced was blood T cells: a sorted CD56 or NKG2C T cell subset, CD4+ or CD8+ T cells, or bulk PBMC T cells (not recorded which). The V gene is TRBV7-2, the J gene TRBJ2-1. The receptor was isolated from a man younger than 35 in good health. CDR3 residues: CASSLASSNEQFF.